The 18 T cell receptor beta chains reported below all come from one sample, sequenced in a study of blood T cell repertoires in COVID-19. TCRdb keeps only in-frame clones here, not all; method: immunoSEQ multiplex PCR. The repertoire has 250,000 to 300,000 clones, nearly 90% of them found once; the top ten carry 2.1%. Sequenced sample: peripheral blood. All receptors derive from a woman aged 55-75 years with COVID-19, enrolled during active disease.

The gene calls are TRBV5-1 and TRBJ2-2; 7 positions match TRBD1. In germline, CDR1 is SGHRS, CDR2 YFSETQ. The trim removed 4 bases at V and 2 bases at J, leaving 5 bases unmatched. This CDR3 comprises 15 residues. CDR3 sequence: CASSPRQGNTGELFF. In DNA form, the CDR3 reads TGCGCCAGCAGCCCTAGACAGGGTAACACCGGGGAGCTGTTTTTT.

The genes are TRBV7-9 and TRBJ1-5; 9 nucleotides agree with TRBD1. This CDR3 spans 15 amino acids. Trimming removed 4 bases from V and 6 bases from J; junction bases left unmatched: 7. CDR1 and CDR2 from the germline V gene are SEHNR and FQNEAQ (reference sequence). The CDR3 loop reads CASSSVPGQGQPQHF. CDR3 nucleotides: TGTGCCAGCAGCTCAGTCCCGGGACAGGGTCAGCCCCAGCATTTT.

The chain employs TRBV3-1 (or the pseudogene TRBV3-2) and TRBJ2-1, with 13 bases aligning to TRBD2. The V segment lost 7 bases and the J segment 2 bases; nucleotides outside the gene matches: 23. Germline V gives CDR1 LGHDT, CDR2 YNNKEL (reference sequence). The CDR3 totals 22 residues. CDR3 DNA: TGTGCCAGCACCCTAAAGTCCCGGGAACTAGCGGGGGGGCGGAGAACCTACAATGAGCAGTTCTTC. The encoded protein is CASTLKSRELAGGRRTYNEQFF.

The rearrangement joins TRBV5-1 to TRBJ2-6; D uncertain. The CDR3 sequence is 15 residues long. Germline V gene sequence: CDR1 SGHRS, CDR2 YFSETQ. V lost 0 bases and J 2 bases, leaving 6 bases between the germline ends. CDR3 in DNA: TGCGCCAGCAGCTTGGGTGCAGCTGGGGCCAACGTCCTGACTTTC. Translated: CASSLGAAGANVLTF.

The genes are TRBV5-1 and TRBJ2-5; 7 positions agree with TRBD1. Unmatched junction bases numbered 9, after V lost 4 bases and J lost 3 bases. This CDR3 region has 15 residues. Germline lookup yields CDR1 SGHRS and CDR2 YFSETQ. The CDR3 here is CASSPDRAGKETQYF. The CDR3 nucleotides are TGCGCCAGCAGCCCCGACAGGGCTGGGAAAGAGACCCAGTACTTC.

This clone was found a few times. This chain connects TRBV7-9 to TRBJ1-2; D is possibly TRBD1 (5 bases). The V end lost 3 bases, the J end lost 4 bases, and 18 bases lay between the germline ends. This CDR3 contains 16 residues. Germline assignment: CDR1 SEHNR and CDR2 FQNEAQ (reference sequence). The CDR3 region is CASSFRGGTHSYGYTF. The CDR3 DNA follows: TGTGCCAGCAGCTTTCGGGGGGGTACCCACTCCTATGGCTACACCTTC.

The chain couples TRBV4-3 to TRBJ1-1, with D maybe TRBD1 (6 bases). This CDR3 has 15 amino acids. Between the trimmed V and J ends, which lost 4 bases and 4 bases, there was a span of 16 bases. Germline assignment: CDR1 LGHNA and CDR2 YSLEER. The DNA for the CDR3 is TGCGCCAGCAGCCTTGGGACAACGACGAGCACTGAAGCTTTCTTT. This translates into CASSLGTTTSTEAFF.

The chain has TRBV4-3 and TRBJ2-7; maybe TRBD1 (6 bases). This CDR3 has 14 residues. Per germline, CDR1 LGHNA and CDR2 YSLEER. The V gene lost 3 bases and the J gene lost 3 bases, with 12 bases spanning the gap. Here the CDR3 reads CASSHSIRGYEQYF. The DNA of the CDR3 is TGCGCCAGCAGCCACTCGATCAGGGGCTACGAGCAGTACTTC.

This chain uses TRBV5-6 with TRBJ2-3; D unresolved. The CDR3 runs to 14 residues. Looked up from germline, CDR1 is SGHDT and CDR2 is YYEEEE. V shed 1 base and J shed 2 bases, with 8 bases lying between them. The CDR3 nucleotides read TGTGCCAGCAGCTTGCACTCTGCCACAGATACGCAGTATTTT. Protein sequence: CASSLHSATDTQYF.

The V gene is TRBV6-6, the J gene TRBJ2-1; TRBD1 matches 8 bases. The CDR3 has 16 residues. V gave up 6 bases and J gave up 7 bases; unmatched junction bases: 14. Germline lookup yields CDR1 MNHNY and CDR2 SVGAGI (reference sequence). CDR3 loop: CASSLRQGLVRNEQFF. CDR3 sequence (DNA): TGTGCCAGCAGCCTACGACAGGGGTTGGTTAGGAATGAGCAGTTCTTC.

This clone was counted between two and nine times. This rearrangement joins TRBV6-5 to TRBJ1-1; 7 positions agree with TRBD1. The CDR3 spans 14 residues. CDR1 and CDR2 (germline): MNHEY, SVGAGI. The V gene end was trimmed by 2 bases and the J gene end by 4 bases; junction bases not matched to a gene: 4. In DNA form, the CDR3 reads TGTGCCAGCAGTTACAGGCAGGGGGTCACTGAAGCTTTCTTT. Translated: CASSYRQGVTEAFF.

The V gene is TRBV7-2, the J gene TRBJ2-1, with D tentatively TRBD2 (7 bases). V lost 3 bases, J lost 4 bases, and 16 bases lay in between. There are 16 residues in the CDR3. CDR1 is SGHTA, CDR2 FQGNSA, per germline. CDR3 DNA sequence: TGTGCCAGCAGCTTTTCTGGGCGGGGGCCTTACAATGAGCAGTTCTTC. As protein: CASSFSGRGPYNEQFF.

This chain links TRBV14 with TRBJ2-1; possibly TRBD1 for D (5 bases). The CDR3 runs 15 residues. V lost 1 base and J lost 0, with 7 bases in between. Per germline, CDR1 SGHDN and CDR2 FVKESK. CDR3 DNA sequence: TGTGCCAGCAGCCAAGGAAGGGGCTCCTACAATGAGCAGTTCTTC. Amino acids: CASSQGRGSYNEQFF. Full variable domain (outside the CDR3, taken from reference TRBV14 and TRBJ2-1): EAGVTQFPSHSVIEKGQTVTLRCDPISGHDNLYWYRRVMGKEIKFLLHFVKESKQDESGMPNNRFLAERTGGTYSTLKVQPAELEDSGVYFCASSQGRGSYNEQFFGPGTRLTVL.

This chain links TRBV10-3 with TRBJ2-1; 8 bases agree with TRBD2. This CDR3 contains 15 residues. J was trimmed by 4 bases and V by 6 bases; bases with no gene match: 8. Germline loops: CDR1 ENHRY, CDR2 SYGVKD. CDR3 sequence: CAIREGKRGYNEQFF. CDR3 in DNA: TGTGCCATCAGAGAAGGGAAGCGGGGGTACAATGAGCAGTTCTTC.

This chain connects TRBV4-1 to TRBJ2-5; 11 bases match TRBD2. The V and J ends lost 0 bases and 5 bases, in that order; junction bases with no gene match: 8. The CDR3 loop spans 17 amino acids. Germline V gives CDR1 MGHRA, CDR2 YSYEKL. CDR3 nucleotide sequence: TGCGCCAGCAGCCAAGATGGAGTAGCGGGGGGGCAGGAGACCCAGTACTTC. This sequence encodes CASSQDGVAGGQETQYF.

The V call is TRBV5-1, the J call TRBJ1-6; TRBD1 agrees at 7 bases. Unmatched junction bases numbered 4, after V lost 5 bases and J lost 5 bases. The germline V gene has CDR1 SGHRS and CDR2 YFSETQ. This CDR3 is built from 14 residues. The DNA of the CDR3 is TGCGCCAGCAGACTCGACAGGGATAATTCACCCCTCCACTTT. Translated, it gives CASRLDRDNSPLHF.

The genes are TRBV4-2 and TRBJ1-2; a possible D gene is TRBD1 (6 bases). The CDR3 totals 16 residues. The germline CDR1 and CDR2 sequences are LGHNA and YNFKEQ. The V and J ends lost 3 bases and 0 bases respectively, with 14 bases between them. The CDR3 loop reads CASSQLGGATNYGYTF. For the CDR3, the DNA is TGTGCCAGCAGCCAGCTTGGGGGGGCCACTAACTATGGCTACACCTTC.

The chain recombines TRBV5-6 with TRBJ1-5; 7 bases line up with TRBD1. Germline V gives CDR1 SGHDT, CDR2 YYEEEE. The J segment lost 0 bases and the V segment lost 4 bases, leaving 7 bases of the junction unmatched. CDR3 length: 16 residues. The CDR3 bases are TGTGCCAGCAGCAAGGACAGGTCCTATAGCAATCAGCCCCAGCATTTT. This codes for CASSKDRSYSNQPQHF. The entire variable domain, with the rest obtained from reference TRBV5-6 and TRBJ1-5, is as follows: DAGVTQSPTHLIKTRGQQVTLRCSPKSGHDTVSWYQQALGQGPQFIFQYYEEEERQRGNFPDRFSGHQFPNYSSELNVNALLLGDSALYLCASSKDRSYSNQPQHFGDGTRLSIL.